This T cell receptor beta chain was obtained from a study of blood T cell repertoires in COVID-19 (dated by TCRdb to the early 2020s). For the wider study: Samples from collaborators originated in the United States, Italy and Spain and spanned both the acute and convalescent phases of COVID-19. Samples came from the ongoing ImmuneRACE study (first 160 participants) plus 1,254 subjects from 6 global collaborators. A freely available public database, intended as a resource for researchers studying the immune response to SARS-CoV-2, is where the repertoires were released. A de-identified subject ID, COVID-19 status, age in years and sex were almost always included in the sample metadata. Where available, HLA class I and class II types were taken from metadata supplied by the sample provider and were not determined by assay-based typing. The material from the prospective study consisted of cDNA or gDNA derived from T cells, B-cell-depleted T cells, or PBMCs. Deeply sampled blood TCRbeta repertoires from subjects exposed to, actively infected with, or recovered from COVID-19 were included in the dataset. Results and caveats for the whole study, not just this receptor: The amount of clinical and demographic metadata varied by source and participant and was provided uncurated.

On this clone itself: The antigen this receptor binds is unknown. Nothing much larger sits one base from this clone, and base qualities are not available.

A second Seattle source provided samples from volunteer blood donors who had recovered from COVID-19. Collaborating institutions collected whole blood in K2EDTA tubes following their own protocols. Collaborator samples were shipped for TCRbeta analysis as frozen whole blood, isolated PBMCs, or DNA extracted from either sample type. Taken from the germline V gene, the CDR1 and CDR2 loops are MNHEY and SVGAGI. Relative to germline, V is 7 bases shorter and J is 6 bases shorter, with 16 bases between their ends. From the cysteine through the phenylalanine, the CDR3 covers 13 amino acids. Here the CDR3 DNA is all that survives: 39 bases in frame from base 1. TCRbeta CDR3 regions were amplified from genomic DNA using the immunoSEQ Assay, a bias-controlled multiplex PCR. For the original study's pipeline: The number of nucleated cells in each sample was estimated by amplification of reference gene primers within the assay. To quantify the absolute abundance of each unique TCRbeta CDR3 rearrangement, sequence reads were collapsed and filtered. For each sample, productive Simpson clonality was calculated as the square root of Simpson's diversity index over productive rearrangements. TCRdb obtained this table from immuneACCESS and retained in-frame rearrangements with V and J assigned. These tables miss some clones; where compared with another copy, unresolved V genes account for less than half of the shortfall, and the remainder is unexplained. The DNA gave D and trimming, while V, J and clone size come from that table. The sample includes a few hundred thousand clones, with roughly 87% observed a single time. Roughly 2% of the sample lies in the top ten.

The clonotype originates from a woman aged 45-65 years who had recovered from COVID-19. The sequenced sample was peripheral blood. The chain was built from TRBV6-5 and TRBJ2-7, with TRBD2 perhaps the D gene, on 5 matching bases. The CDR3 amino acid sequence is: CASTKFGVTEQYF. The DNA reads TGTGCCAGCACTAAATTCGGGGTCACCGAGCAGTACTTC.